The 29 T cell receptor beta chains below all came from one sample that was sequenced in a study of blood T cells in healthy people across ages. Primed by a sample-barcoded 5' primer and a J-beta primer mix, a second PCR proceeded for 7 to 11 cycles. TCRdb ran MiXCR on the 5' RACE reads and lists one entry per CDR3 protein. Of around 1,700,000 distinct CDR3 sequences detected, approximately 28% appear once; the ten largest clones hold approximately 7.7%. The sample comprised blood. The receptors here all came from a woman aged 30 to 39 in good health.

This clonotype was observed a handful of times. J is TRBJ1-5 and V is TRBV20-1; D uncertain. With 4 bases removed from V and 4 bases from J, the gap between germline ends came to 14 bases. Germline CDR1 and CDR2: DFQATT and SNEGSKA (reference sequence). This CDR3 comprises 14 residues. The DNA of the CDR3 is TGCAGTGCTAATGGTCCGGGTCCGAATCAGCCCCAGCATTTT. Translated: CSANGPGPNQPQHF.

The chain is built from TRBV7-2 and TRBJ1-4, with 9 bases fitting TRBD1. Looked up from germline, CDR1 is SGHTA and CDR2 is FQGNSA. V shed 5 bases, J shed 7 bases, and the junction held 5 bases outside the gene matches. This CDR3 is built from 14 residues. This CDR3 reads CASSTDRGGEKLFF. The CDR3 DNA sequence: TGTGCCAGCAGCACGGACAGGGGAGGTGAAAAACTGTTTTTT.

In its sample, this clonotype was seen a few times. This chain connects TRBV7-8 to TRBJ1-5; D is ambiguous. The CDR3 is 16 residues long. V was clipped by 5 bases and J by 2 bases, with 16 bases between them. Germline loops: CDR1 SGHVS, CDR2 FQNEAQ. DNA for the CDR3: TGTGCCAGCAGCCGTTCAGAGGGAAGGGGCAATCAGCCCCAGCATTTT. Its translation: CASSRSEGRGNQPQHF.

This chain connects TRBV5-1 to TRBJ2-1, with 8 bases fitting TRBD1. Per germline, CDR1 SGHRS and CDR2 YFSETQ. The length of the CDR3 is 15 residues. J was trimmed by 5 bases and V by 0 bases; bases with no gene match: 4. The CDR3 reads CASSLVTGDNNEQFF. Written as DNA, the CDR3 is TGCGCCAGCAGCTTGGTGACAGGGGACAACAATGAGCAGTTCTTC.

A few counts support this clonotype. The V call is TRBV4-3, the J call TRBJ2-7; D remains ambiguous. V dropped 0 bases and J dropped 0 bases, with 9 bases sitting between them. The CDR3 spans 15 residues. Germline V gene sequence: CDR1 LGHNA, CDR2 YSLEER. The CDR3 here is CASSQDLGSSYEQYF. CDR3 nucleotides: TGCGCCAGCAGCCAAGATCTGGGCAGCTCCTACGAGCAGTACTTC.

The chain has TRBV28 and TRBJ1-4; D call uncertain. V was shortened by 3 bases and J by 2 bases, with 13 bases between the two germline ends. CDR1 is MDHEN and CDR2 is SYDVKM in the germline V gene. The CDR3 covers 16 residues. This CDR3 is CASSFAPAGTNEKLFF. CDR3 bases: TGTGCCAGCAGTTTTGCCCCGGCGGGGACTAATGAAAAACTGTTTTTT.

This clonotype was recorded a few times. The V gene is TRBV6-6, the J gene TRBJ2-3, with D possibly being TRBD1 (7 bases). Germline CDR1 is MNHNY and CDR2 is SVGAGI (reference sequence). Deletions cut 6 bases from V and 2 bases from J, with 18 bases between. The CDR3 consists of 16 residues. The CDR3 sequence: CASRGLAGTATDTQYF. The CDR3 DNA follows: TGTGCCAGCAGGGGACTGGCCGGGACAGCCACAGATACGCAGTATTTT.

J is TRBJ1-4 and V is TRBV3-1; perhaps TRBD1 as D (5 bases). This CDR3 region has 13 residues. CDR1 LGHDT and CDR2 YNNKEL come from the germline V gene (reference sequence). V was clipped by 6 bases and J by 4 bases, with 9 bases between them. The CDR3 DNA sequence: TGTGCCAGCAGGGGGGGGATTAATGAAAAACTGTTTTTT. Encoded protein: CASRGGINEKLFF.

The chain couples TRBV12-3 or TRBV12-4 to TRBJ2-2; 10 bases align to TRBD1. CDR3 length equals 16 residues. V shed 4 bases and J 2 bases; nucleotides not matched to a gene: 4. This CDR3 is CASSSRQGANTGELFF. Written as DNA, the CDR3 is TGTGCCAGCAGTTCAAGACAGGGGGCAAACACCGGGGAGCTGTTTTTT.

The chain uses TRBV7-9 and TRBJ2-7; TRBD2 is a possible D gene (6 bases). V lost 7 bases and J 5 bases, leaving 12 bases between the germline ends. From germline, CDR1 is SEHNR and CDR2 FQNEAQ (reference sequence). CDR3 length: 12 amino acids. The CDR3 sequence is CASTRAGNEQYF. The CDR3 DNA is TGTGCCAGCACAAGGGCGGGGAACGAGCAGTACTTC.

Turning to this clonotype: A much larger clone is a single base away; this may be a read error. The V and J genes are TRBV10-3 and TRBJ1-2; TRBD1 matches 11 bases. V lost 5 bases to trimming and J lost 2 bases; unmatched junction nucleotides: 4. The CDR3 consists of 15 residues. Germline CDR1 and CDR2: ENHRY and SYGVKD. The CDR3 loop reads CAISRTGGENYGYTF. For the CDR3, the DNA is TGTGCCATCAGTAGGACAGGGGGCGAAAACTATGGCTACACCTTC.

With regard to this clonotype: One end of the junction fails to match germline, which may point to a read error. The chain uses TRBV12-3 or TRBV12-4 and TRBJ2-1, with D perhaps TRBD2 (7 bases). This CDR3 has 14 amino acids. The CDR3 reads CVSRGGSGYNEQFF. In nucleotides, the CDR3 is TGTGTCAGCAGGGGCGGGAGTGGGTACAATGAGCAGTTCTTC.

This chain links TRBV5-1 with TRBJ1-5; the D gene is possibly TRBD1 (5 bases). Germline V gives CDR1 SGHRS, CDR2 YFSETQ. V gave up 2 bases and J gave up 5 bases, with 11 bases separating them. The CDR3 has 14 residues. This CDR3 reads CASSLEGLDQPQHF. The CDR3 bases are TGCGCCAGCAGCTTAGAGGGACTAGATCAGCCCCAGCATTTT.

The chain links TRBV4-1 to TRBJ1-5, with TRBD1 identical over 8 bases. Germline V gene lookup returns CDR1 MGHRA and CDR2 YSYEKL. The trim removed 5 bases at V and 6 bases at J, leaving 15 bases unmatched. This CDR3 is built from 17 residues. This CDR3 reads CASSRPGGDWRPQPQHF. CDR3 bases: TGCGCCAGCAGCAGGCCAGGGGGCGACTGGAGGCCTCAGCCCCAGCATTTT.

A note on this clonotype: Germline and junction disagree at one end, which may indicate a read error. The V call is TRBV5-5, the J call TRBJ2-5, with D perhaps matching TRBD1 (6 bases). The CDR3 extends over 13 amino acids. Germline lookup yields CDR1 SGHKS and CDR2 YYEKEE (reference sequence). The CDR3 bases are TGTGCTAGCAGGTCGGACAGCCAAGAGACCCAGTACTTC. The encoded protein is CASRSDSQETQYF.

The chain recombines TRBV5-1 with TRBJ2-1; 7 bases are shared with TRBD1. Germline lookup yields CDR1 SGHRS and CDR2 YFSETQ. J lost 6 bases, V lost 0 bases, and 6 bases had no gene match. The CDR3 contains 15 residues. The CDR3: CASSLEPGQSNEQFF. DNA of the CDR3: TGCGCCAGCAGCTTGGAACCGGGACAGAGCAATGAGCAGTTCTTC.

This clonotype was recorded a few times. The chain links TRBV7-2 to TRBJ1-2, with TRBD1 identical over 8 bases. Trimming at V came to 2 bases and at J to 4 bases, leaving 6 bases not matched to a gene. This CDR3 is 15 amino acids long. Germline CDR1 is SGHTA and CDR2 is FQGNSA. The CDR3 protein is CASSLNQGAGYGYTF. In DNA, the CDR3 is TGTGCCAGCAGCTTAAACCAGGGGGCAGGCTATGGCTACACCTTC.

The V gene is TRBV24-1, the J gene TRBJ1-2; D perhaps matches TRBD1 (6 bases). V gave up 5 bases and J gave up 4 bases, with 10 bases separating them. The CDR3 totals 13 residues. Germline V gene lookup returns CDR1 KGHDR and CDR2 SFDVKD. The CDR3: CATSAGDIYGYTF. Here the CDR3 DNA reads TGTGCCACCAGTGCCGGGGACATCTATGGCTACACCTTC.

The J gene is TRBJ1-1, the V gene TRBV12-3 or TRBV12-4; D is unclear. There are 12 residues in the CDR3. V was clipped by 3 bases and J by 7 bases, with 9 bases between them. The CDR3 spells CASSLSPFEAFF. Written as DNA, the CDR3 is TGTGCCAGCAGTTTGTCCCCTTTTGAAGCTTTCTTT.

The chain joins TRBV11-2 to TRBJ2-1; 9 positions match TRBD2. Germline loops: CDR1 SGHAT, CDR2 FQNNGV. This CDR3 comprises 15 residues. With V trimmed by 5 bases and J by 8 bases, 10 bases remained unmatched. This CDR3 reads CASSSVAGVSHEQFF. The DNA of the CDR3 is TGTGCCAGCAGCAGCGTAGCGGGGGTGTCCCATGAGCAGTTCTTC. Full variable domain (outside the CDR3, taken from reference TRBV11-2 and TRBJ2-1): EAGVAQSPRYKIIEKRQSVAFWCNPISGHATLYWYQQILGQGPKLLIQFQNNGVVDDSQLPKDRFSAERLKGVDSTLKIQPAKLEDSAVYLCASSSVAGVSHEQFFGPGTRLTVL.

This clonotype has only a few counts. V usage is TRBV24-1 and J usage is TRBJ2-3; the match to TRBD1 covers 8 bases. The V segment lost 2 bases and the J segment 1 base; nucleotides outside the gene matches: 4. The CDR3 contains 16 residues. Germline CDR1 reads KGHDR; CDR2 reads SFDVKD. The CDR3 DNA reads TGTGCCACCAGTGATTATGGACAGGGCGGCACAGATACGCAGTATTTT. Protein sequence: CATSDYGQGGTDTQYF.

The V call is TRBV10-3, the J call TRBJ2-1; 7 bases are shared with TRBD2. The V gene's germline CDR1 is ENHRY and CDR2 SYGVKD. CDR3 length: 13 residues. After removal of 0 bases from V and 14 bases from J, the junction contained 7 bases not matched to a gene. Here the CDR3 DNA reads TGTGCCATCAGTGAGTCAAGCGGGATGAGGGAGTTCTTC. Residues: CAISESSGMREFF.

For this clonotype: A read error may account for a junction end that differs from germline. V usage is TRBV24-1 and J usage is TRBJ2-5; D is uncertain. The DNA end is more similar to TRBJ2-1, so the J call may be wrong. The CDR3 is 15 amino acids. Germline V gives CDR1 KGHDR, CDR2 SFDVKD. CDR3 sequence reads: CATSDSKQLQETQFF. CDR3 nucleotide sequence: TGTGCCACCAGCGATTCCAAGCAGCTCCAAGAGACCCAGTTCTTC.

This clonotype was found a few times. This chain links TRBV7-9 with TRBJ1-6, with a weak D call TRBD1 (6 bases). The CDR3 totals 13 residues. CDR1 SEHNR and CDR2 FQNEAQ come from the germline V gene (reference sequence). The germline V and J ends were trimmed by 4 bases and 13 bases, with 14 bases remaining between them. CDR3 bases: TGTGCCAGCAGCTCGGACAGACTCAACCCCCTCCACTTT. Translation: CASSSDRLNPLHF.

Comment on this clonotype: A read error is possible here, since a much larger clone lies one base away. The CDR3: CAVSAIGEQYF. CDR3 sequence (DNA): TGTGCCGTCAGTGCTATCGGGGAGCAGTACTTC. The genes are TRBV10-3 and TRBJ2-4, with D tentatively TRBD2 (5 bases). Germline V gene sequence: CDR1 ENHRY, CDR2 SYGVKD. The CDR3 length is 11 residues.

V and J are TRBV9 and TRBJ2-1; 8 nucleotides match TRBD1. The CDR3 covers 15 residues. The germline CDR1 and CDR2 sequences are SGDLS and YYNGEE. J gave up 5 bases and V 4 bases, and 8 bases lay outside the gene matches. CDR3 nucleotide sequence: TGTGCCAGCAGCCTCGGACAGGGAATAGACAATGAGCAGTTCTTC. Its translation: CASSLGQGIDNEQFF.

The DNA of the CDR3 is TGTGCCAGCAGTGCCTTTACGCAGTATTTT. It encodes CASSAFTQYF. The chain couples TRBV2 to TRBJ2-3, with D hard to call. The CDR3 loop spans 10 amino acids. Germline CDR1 and CDR2: SNHLY and FYNNEI. Trimming shortened V by 4 bases and J by 8 bases, and 4 bases separated the two germline ends.

This clonotype was observed many times. This chain uses TRBV29-1 with TRBJ2-1, with TRBD1 matching 8 bases. This CDR3 contains 13 residues. J lost 7 bases, V lost 3 bases, and 5 bases had no gene match. Germline lookup yields CDR1 SQVTM and CDR2 ANQGSEA. The CDR3 loop reads CSVDGTGGNEQFF. The CDR3 bases are TGCAGCGTTGATGGGACAGGCGGGAATGAGCAGTTCTTC.

The chain couples TRBV9 to TRBJ2-3, with D possibly being TRBD2 (7 bases). V was cut by 3 bases and J by 10 bases, with 12 bases left in between. Germline CDR1 and CDR2: SGDLS and YYNGEE. The CDR3 runs to 12 residues. Here the CDR3 reads CASSEGGSSQYF. The CDR3, as DNA: TGTGCCAGCAGCGAGGGGGGGTCTTCGCAGTATTTT.